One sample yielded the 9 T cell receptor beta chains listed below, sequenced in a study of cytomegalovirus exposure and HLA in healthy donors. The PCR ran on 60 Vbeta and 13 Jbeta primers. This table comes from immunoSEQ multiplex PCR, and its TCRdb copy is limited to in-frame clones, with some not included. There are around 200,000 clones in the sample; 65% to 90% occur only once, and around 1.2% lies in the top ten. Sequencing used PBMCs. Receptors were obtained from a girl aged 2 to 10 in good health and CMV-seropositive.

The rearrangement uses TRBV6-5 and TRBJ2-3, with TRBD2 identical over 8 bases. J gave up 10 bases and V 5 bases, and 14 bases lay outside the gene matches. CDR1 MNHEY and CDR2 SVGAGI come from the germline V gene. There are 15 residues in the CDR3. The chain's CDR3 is CASSRSLGTSRAQYF. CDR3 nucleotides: TGTGCCAGCAGTCGTTCCTTAGGGACTAGTAGGGCGCAGTATTTT.

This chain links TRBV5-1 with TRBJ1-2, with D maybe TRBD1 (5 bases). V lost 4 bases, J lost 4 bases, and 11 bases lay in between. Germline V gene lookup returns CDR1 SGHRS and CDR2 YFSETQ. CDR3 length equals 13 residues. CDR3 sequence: CASSPQDVYGYTF. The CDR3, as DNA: TGCGCCAGCAGCCCACAGGACGTCTATGGCTACACCTTC.

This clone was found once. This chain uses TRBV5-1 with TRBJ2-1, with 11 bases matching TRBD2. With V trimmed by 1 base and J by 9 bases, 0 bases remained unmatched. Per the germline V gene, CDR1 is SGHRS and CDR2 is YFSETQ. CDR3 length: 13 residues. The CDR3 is CASSLTSGSEQFF. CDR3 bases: TGCGCCAGCAGCTTGACTAGCGGGAGTGAGCAGTTCTTC.

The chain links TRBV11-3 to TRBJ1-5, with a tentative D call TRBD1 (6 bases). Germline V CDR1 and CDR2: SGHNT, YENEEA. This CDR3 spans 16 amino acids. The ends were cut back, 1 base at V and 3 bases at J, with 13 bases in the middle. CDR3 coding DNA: TGTGCCAGCAGCTTAGCAGGGGCCTCCATCAATCAGCCCCAGCATTTT. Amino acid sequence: CASSLAGASINQPQHF. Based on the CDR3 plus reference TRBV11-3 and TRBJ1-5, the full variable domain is EAGVVQSPRYKIIEKKQPVAFWCNPISGHNTLYWYLQNLGQGPELLIRYENEEAVDDSQLPKDRFSAERLKGVDSTLKIQPAELGDSAVYLCASSLAGASINQPQHFGDGTRLSIL.

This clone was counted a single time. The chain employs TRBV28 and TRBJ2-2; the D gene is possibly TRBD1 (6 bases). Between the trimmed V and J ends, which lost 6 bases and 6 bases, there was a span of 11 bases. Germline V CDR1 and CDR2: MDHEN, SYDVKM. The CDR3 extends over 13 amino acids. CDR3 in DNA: TGTGCCAGCAGCTCAGGGGTCCCCGGGGAGCTGTTTTTT. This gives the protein CASSSGVPGELFF.

CDR3 sequence (DNA): TGTGCCAGTAGTATCGCGGGAGGGCTGGACGAGCAGTACTTC. Translation: CASSIAGGLDEQYF. This rearrangement joins TRBV19 to TRBJ2-7; 9 bases agree with TRBD2. CDR3 length: 14 amino acids. The junction had 5 bases not matched to a gene; V was cut back by 3 bases and J by 5 bases. The germline V gene has CDR1 LNHDA and CDR2 SQIVND (reference sequence). Variable domain in full (rest from reference TRBV19 and TRBJ2-7): DGGITQSPKYLFRKEGQNVTLSCEQNLNHDAMYWYRQDPGQGLRLIYYSQIVNDFQKGDIAEGYSVSREKKESFPLTVTSAQKNPTAFYLCASSIAGGLDEQYFGPGTRLTVT.

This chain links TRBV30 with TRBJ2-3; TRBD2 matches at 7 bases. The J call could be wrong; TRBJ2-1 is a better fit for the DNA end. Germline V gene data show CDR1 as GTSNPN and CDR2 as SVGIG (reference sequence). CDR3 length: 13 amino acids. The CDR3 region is CALQLAVPGEQFF. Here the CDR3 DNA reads TGTGCCCTCCAGCTAGCGGTCCCCGGTGAGCAGTTCTTC.

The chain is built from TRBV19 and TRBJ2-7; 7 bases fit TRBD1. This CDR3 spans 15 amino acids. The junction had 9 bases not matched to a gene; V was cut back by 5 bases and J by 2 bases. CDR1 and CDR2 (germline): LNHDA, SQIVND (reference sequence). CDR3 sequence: CASSPKTGIAYEQYF. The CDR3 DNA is TGTGCCAGTAGTCCCAAGACAGGGATCGCCTACGAGCAGTACTTC.

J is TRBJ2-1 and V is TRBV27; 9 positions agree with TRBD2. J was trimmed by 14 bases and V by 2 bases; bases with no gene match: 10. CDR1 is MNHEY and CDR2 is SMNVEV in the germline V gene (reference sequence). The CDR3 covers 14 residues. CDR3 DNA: TGTGCCAGCAGTTTAGGCGGACTAGCGTGCCGCGAGTTCTTC. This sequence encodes CASSLGGLACREFF.